Here is one T cell receptor (beta chain) with its context. Other DNA variants within this sample encode the same CDR3. Trimming pared 3 bases from V and 2 bases from J, leaving 7 bases between. CDR1 is LNHDA, CDR2 SQIVND, per germline (reference sequence). This CDR3 region has 13 residues. Sequencing used immunoSEQ multiplex PCR; TCRdb keeps in-frame clones, though not all of them. The table lists 84,000 or so clones, 80% to 90% of them singletons. Healthy donors had no documented immune events, such as infections, while sampled. This entry is derived from a study of identifying expanded T cells in peripheral blood.

This clonotype was obtained from a person between 18 and 69 years old in good health. What was sequenced was blood. The J gene is TRBJ1-2, the V gene TRBV19; D uncertain. CDR3 DNA sequence: TGTGCCAGTAGTATTGGCGGAAACTATGGCTACACCTTC. Translation gives CASSIGGNYGYTF.